This TCR beta chain was sequenced in a study of blood T cell repertoires in COVID-19. About the research overall: Samples representing acute and convalescent COVID-19 were sourced from the United States, Italy and Spain. In each case, the material was cDNA or gDNA derived from T cells, B-cell-depleted T cells, or PBMCs.

As processed by the authors: Quantification of nucleated cells was approximated via reference gene primer amplification. Some clones are missing from TCRdb's copy, which holds only in-frame ones; the method was immunoSEQ multiplex PCR. V and J calls and clone size are as listed in that table; D and trimming were resolved from the DNA. The sample records about 96,000 clones, roughly 90% being singletons. Germline CDR1 is SGHVS and CDR2 is FNYEAQ. Losses at the gene ends were 5 bases for V and 3 bases for J; bases not matched to a gene: 10. This CDR3 has 16 amino acids. During active infection, Seattle patients enrolled and were then monitored through disease.

The origin of this receptor is a human donor with COVID-19, enrolled during active disease. The donor label of this sample is uncertain. Material for sequencing was peripheral blood. The chain recombines TRBV7-6 with TRBJ1-3; TRBD1 aligns across 7 bases. CDR3: CASSDTWGTVGNTIYF. CDR3 sequence (DNA): TGTGCCAGCAGCGACACGTGGGGGACAGTTGGAAACACCATATATTTT.